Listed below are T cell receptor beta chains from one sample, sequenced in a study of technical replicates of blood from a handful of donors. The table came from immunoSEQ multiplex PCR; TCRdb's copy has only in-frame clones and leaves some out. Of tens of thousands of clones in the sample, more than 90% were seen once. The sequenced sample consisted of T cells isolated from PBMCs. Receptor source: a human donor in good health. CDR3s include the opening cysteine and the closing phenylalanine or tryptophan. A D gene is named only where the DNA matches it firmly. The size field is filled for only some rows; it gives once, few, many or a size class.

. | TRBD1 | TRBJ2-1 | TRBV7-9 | CASSLRQGTYNEQFF | TGTGCCAGCAGCTTAAGACAGGGGACCTACAATGAGCAGTTCTTC
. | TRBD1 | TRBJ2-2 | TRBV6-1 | CANRGDGTGELFF | TGTGCCAACAGGGGAGATGGCACCGGGGAGCTGTTTTTT
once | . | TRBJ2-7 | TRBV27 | CASSLRTSYEQYF | TGTGCCAGCAGTTTGAGGACATCCTACGAGCAGTACTTC
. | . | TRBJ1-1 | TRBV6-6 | CASSYAENTEAFF | TGTGCCAGCAGTTACGCGGAGAACACTGAAGCTTTCTTT
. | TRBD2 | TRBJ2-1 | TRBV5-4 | CASSLNSGRSYNEQFF | TGTGCCAGCAGCTTGAATAGCGGGAGATCCTACAATGAGCAGTTCTTC
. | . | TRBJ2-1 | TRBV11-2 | CASSLDPAGGLYNEQFF | TGTGCCAGCAGCTTAGATCCGGCAGGGGGGCTTTACAATGAGCAGTTCTTC
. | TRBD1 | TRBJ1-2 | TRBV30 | CAWSALGQGGGYTF | TGTGCCTGGAGTGCCTTAGGACAGGGGGGAGGCTACACCTTC
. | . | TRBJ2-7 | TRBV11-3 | CASSPGGRYEQYF | TGTGCCAGCAGCCCCGGGGGGCGCTACGAGCAGTACTTC
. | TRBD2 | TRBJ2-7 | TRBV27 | CASSLSSGRAHEQYF | TGTGCCAGCAGTCTATCTAGCGGGAGGGCCCACGAGCAGTACTTC
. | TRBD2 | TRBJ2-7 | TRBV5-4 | CASSEGLAGMTYEQYF | TGTGCCAGCAGCGAGGGACTAGCGGGAATGACCTACGAGCAGTACTTC
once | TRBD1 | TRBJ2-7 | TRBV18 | CASSPGTGPYEQYF | TGTGCCAGCTCACCTGGGACAGGGCCCTACGAGCAGTACTTC
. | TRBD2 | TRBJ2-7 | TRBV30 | CAWSVLTIIAGGPYEQYF | TGTGCCTGGAGTGTACTCACGATAATAGCGGGAGGGCCCTACGAGCAGTACTTC
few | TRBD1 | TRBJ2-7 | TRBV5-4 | CASSLGQSYEQYF | TGTGCCAGCAGCCTGGGACAGTCCTACGAGCAGTACTTC
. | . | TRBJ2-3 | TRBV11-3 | CASSSRQDTQYF | TGTGCCAGCAGCTCCAGACAAGATACGCAGTATTTT
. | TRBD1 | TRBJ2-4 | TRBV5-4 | CASSFDRTAGGIQYF | TGTGCCAGCAGCTTTGATAGGACAGCAGGGGGCATTCAGTACTTC
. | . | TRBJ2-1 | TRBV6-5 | CASSYGGYNEQFF | TGTGCCAGCAGTTATGGGGGGTACAATGAGCAGTTCTTC
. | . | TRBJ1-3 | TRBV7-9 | CASSLVDRGSPGNTIYF | TGTGCCAGCAGCTTAGTAGATAGGGGGTCGCCTGGAAACACCATATATTTT
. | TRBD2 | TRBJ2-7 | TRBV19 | CASSKGLAGGTYEQYF | TGTGCCAGTAGTAAAGGACTAGCGGGAGGTACCTACGAGCAGTACTTC
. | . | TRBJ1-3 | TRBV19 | CASSIVAGETNTIYF | TGTGCCAGTAGTATAGTCGCGGGGGAAACAAACACCATATATTTT
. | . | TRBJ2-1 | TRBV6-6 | CASSYRERDEQFF | TGTGCCAGCAGTTACCGGGAGAGGGATGAGCAGTTCTTC
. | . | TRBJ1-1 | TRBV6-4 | CASSLHQNTEAFF | TGTGCCAGCAGTTTACACCAGAACACTGAAGCTTTCTTT
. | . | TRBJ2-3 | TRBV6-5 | CASSYERGAPADTQYF | TGTGCCAGCAGTTACGAACGGGGGGCGCCTGCAGATACGCAGTATTTT
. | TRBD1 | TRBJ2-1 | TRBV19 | CASSRTGGREQFF | TGTGCCAGTAGTAGAACAGGGGGAAGGGAGCAGTTCTTC
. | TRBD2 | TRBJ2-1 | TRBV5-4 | CASSASNMREFLSNEQFF | TGTGCCAGCAGCGCCTCCAACATGCGGGAGTTCTTAAGTAATGAGCAGTTCTTC
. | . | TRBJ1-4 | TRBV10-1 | CASSERGTTNEKLFF | TGCGCCAGCAGTGAGAGGGGGACAACTAATGAAAAACTGTTTTTT
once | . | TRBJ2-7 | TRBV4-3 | CASSYWSTRPFSYEQYF | TGCGCCAGCAGCTACTGGAGTACTCGCCCCTTCTCCTACGAGCAGTACTTC
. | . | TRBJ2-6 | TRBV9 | CASSVQVAGANVLTF | TGTGCCAGCAGCGTACAGGTTGCAGGGGCCAACGTCCTGACTTTC
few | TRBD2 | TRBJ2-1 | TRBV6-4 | CAKPSGRDNEQFF | TGTGCCAAACCTAGCGGGAGAGACAATGAGCAGTTCTTC
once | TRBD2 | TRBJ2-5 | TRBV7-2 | CASSSQTSGEETQYF | TGTGCCAGCAGCTCCCAGACTAGCGGGGAAGAGACCCAGTACTTC
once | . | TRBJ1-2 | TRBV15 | CATSGWRDGYTF | TGTGCCACCAGCGGCTGGCGGGACGGCTACACCTTC
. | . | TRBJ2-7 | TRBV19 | CASSEAGAKYYEQYF | TGTGCCAGTAGCGAAGCAGGGGCTAAGTACTACGAGCAGTACTTC
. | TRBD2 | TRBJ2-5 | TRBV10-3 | CAIMVSGRAGETQYF | TGTGCCATCATGGTCAGCGGGAGGGCCGGTGAGACCCAGTACTTC
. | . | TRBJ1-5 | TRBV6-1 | CASSELRRANQPQHF | TGTGCCAGCAGTGAGTTACGCAGGGCGAATCAGCCCCAGCATTTT
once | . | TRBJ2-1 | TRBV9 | CASSSLPQGAEQFF | TGTGCCAGCAGCTCTCTCCCACAGGGAGCTGAGCAGTTCTTC
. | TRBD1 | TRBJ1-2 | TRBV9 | CASSVFKGGGYGYTF | TGTGCCAGCAGCGTGTTTAAAGGGGGCGGCTACGGCTACACCTTC
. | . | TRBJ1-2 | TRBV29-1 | CSVYDIYGYTF | TGCAGCGTGTACGACATCTATGGCTACACCTTC
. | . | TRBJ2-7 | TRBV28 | CASSSTSHEQYF | TGTGCCAGCAGTTCTACTAGTCACGAGCAGTACTTC
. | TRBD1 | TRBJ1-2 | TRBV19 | CASIPGTALNYGYTF | TGTGCCAGTATACCTGGGACAGCGCTTAACTATGGCTACACCTTC
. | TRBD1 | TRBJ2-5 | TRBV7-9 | CASSRKNTGTVQETQYF | TGTGCCAGCAGCCGTAAAAATACCGGGACAGTACAAGAGACCCAGTACTTC
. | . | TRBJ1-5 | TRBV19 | CASTPGGRYQPQHF | TGTGCCAGTACCCCGGGAGGGAGATACCAGCCCCAGCATTTT
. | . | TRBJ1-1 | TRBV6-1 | CASSEDVRVWTEAFF | TGTGCCAGCAGTGAAGATGTCAGGGTTTGGACTGAAGCTTTCTTT
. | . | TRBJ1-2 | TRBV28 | CASSLGAGFGYGYTF | TGTGCCAGCAGTTTAGGGGCAGGGTTCGGATATGGCTACACCTTC
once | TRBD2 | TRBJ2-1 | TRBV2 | CASSLLGTRSDEQFF | TGTGCCAGCAGTCTACTTGGGACTAGGTCGGATGAGCAGTTCTTC
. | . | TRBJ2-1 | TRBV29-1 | CSVGENEQFF | TGCAGCGTCGGGGAGAATGAGCAGTTCTTC
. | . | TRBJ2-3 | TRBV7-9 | CASSPWRLRTDTQYF | TGTGCCAGCAGCCCATGGAGACTCCGCACAGATACGCAGTATTTT
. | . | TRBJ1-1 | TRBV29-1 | CSVGIPGQNTEAFF | TGCAGCGTTGGTATTCCCGGACAGAACACTGAAGCTTTCTTT
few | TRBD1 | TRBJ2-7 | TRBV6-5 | CASSKPGQSYEQYF | TGTGCCAGCAGCAAACCGGGACAGTCATACGAGCAGTACTTC
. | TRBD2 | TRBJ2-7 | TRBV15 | CATSTPGLASEQYF | TGTGCCACCAGCACCCCAGGACTAGCTAGCGAGCAGTACTTC